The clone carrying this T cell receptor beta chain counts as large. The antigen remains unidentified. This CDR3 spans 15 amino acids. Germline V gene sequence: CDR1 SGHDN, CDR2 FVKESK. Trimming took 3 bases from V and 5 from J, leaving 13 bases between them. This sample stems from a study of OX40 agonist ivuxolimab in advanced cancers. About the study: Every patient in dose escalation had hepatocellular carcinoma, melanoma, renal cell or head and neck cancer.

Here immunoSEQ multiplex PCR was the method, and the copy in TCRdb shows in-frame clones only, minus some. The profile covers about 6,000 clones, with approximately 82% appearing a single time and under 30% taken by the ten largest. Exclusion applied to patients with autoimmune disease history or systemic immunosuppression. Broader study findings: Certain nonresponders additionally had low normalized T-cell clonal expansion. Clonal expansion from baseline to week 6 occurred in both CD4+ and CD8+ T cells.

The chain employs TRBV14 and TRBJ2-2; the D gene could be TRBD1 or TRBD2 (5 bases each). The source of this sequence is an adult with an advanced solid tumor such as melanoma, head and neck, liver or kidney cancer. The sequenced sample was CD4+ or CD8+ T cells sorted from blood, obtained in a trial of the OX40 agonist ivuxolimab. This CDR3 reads CASSHKSWGTGELFF. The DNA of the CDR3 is TGTGCCAGCAGCCATAAATCCTGGGGGACCGGGGAGCTGTTTTTT.